Listed below are T cell receptor beta chains from one sample, sequenced in a study of OX40 agonist ivuxolimab in advanced cancers. Method: immunoSEQ multiplex PCR; TCRdb's copy keeps in-frame clones and lacks some. The data hold 80,000 to 100,000 clones, with 90% to 95% observed a single time. This sample comprised CD4+ or CD8+ T cells sorted from blood, obtained in a trial of the OX40 agonist ivuxolimab. The receptors stem from an adult with an advanced solid tumor such as melanoma, head and neck, liver or kidney cancer. The CDR3 runs from the conserved cysteine through the conserved F or W. The D gene is left open where the match is weak. The listing skips clone size in some rows; elsewhere it reads once, few, many or a size class.

d_call j_call v_call clone_size cdr3_length cdr3_nt cdr3_aa
- TRBJ2-1 TRBV9 once 9 TGTGCCAGCATCCCTCCGCAGTTCTTC CASIPPQFF
- TRBJ2-1 TRBV27 - 13 TGTGCCAGCAGTGGATCCCGAGGGGGGGAGCAGTTCTTC CASSGSRGGEQFF
TRBD1 TRBJ1-2 TRBV19 - 18 TGTGCCAGTAGTAGCGGGACAGCCTCCACCTTTTCTAACTATGGCTACACCTTC CASSSGTASTFSNYGYTF
- TRBJ2-2 TRBV7-3 - 13 TGTGCCAGCAGCTTCACCAACACCGGGGAGCTGTTTTTT CASSFTNTGELFF
- TRBJ1-4 TRBV29-1 - 11 TGCAGCGTGAATAGCAATGAAAAACTGTTTTTT CSVNSNEKLFF
- TRBJ1-5 TRBV27 once 14 TGTGCCAGCAGTTCTAGGCCCGTTGATCAGCCCCAGCATTTT CASSSRPVDQPQHF
- TRBJ1-5 TRBV7-2 - 14 TGTGCCAGCAGCTTAAGGTTCGGCAATCAGCCCCAGCATTTT CASSLRFGNQPQHF
- TRBJ2-3 TRBV14 - 13 TGTGCCAGCAGCCAGCAAGGGGGAGATACGCAGTATTTT CASSQQGGDTQYF
- TRBJ2-5 TRBV18 - 13 TGTGCCAGCTCACCACCGGGCAGAGAGACCCAGTACTTC CASSPPGRETQYF
- TRBJ1-3 TRBV28 once 15 TGTGCCAGTGGGTCGGGGGGGGCGGATGGAAACACCATATATTTT CASGSGGADGNTIYF
TRBD1 TRBJ2-6 TRBV7-9 - 15 TGTGCCAGCAGCTGGGACAGGACCGGGGCCAACGTCCTGACTTTC CASSWDRTGANVLTF
TRBD1 TRBJ1-5 TRBV6-1 - 13 TGTGCCAGCAAGAAGACAGGGGATCAGCCCCAGCATTTT CASKKTGDQPQHF
TRBD2 TRBJ2-7 TRBV6-5 - 16 TGTGCCAGCAGTTACTCAGCGGGGGGGCCATCCTACGAGCAGTACTTC CASSYSAGGPSYEQYF
- TRBJ2-6 TRBV27 - 17 TGTGCCAGCAGTCCCTCAAGGTGGGGGTCTGGGGCCAACGTCCTGACTTTC CASSPSRWGSGANVLTF
- TRBJ1-1 TRBV5-4 - 13 TGTGCCAGCAGCTCCAAAGGTGAGACTGAAGCTTTCTTT CASSSKGETEAFF
TRBD1 TRBJ1-3 TRBV6-5 - 15 TGTGCCAGCAGTTATTTTGGGACAGGGGAAGGCACCATATATTTT CASSYFGTGEGTIYF
TRBD1 TRBJ1-5 TRBV10-3 - 15 TGTGCCACCACGACAGGGGGGTTTGGCAATCAGCCCCAGCATTTT CATTTGGFGNQPQHF
- TRBJ1-1 TRBV30 - 13 TGTGCCGGTTCCTTGGGGGTATACACTGAAGCTTTCTTT CAGSLGVYTEAFF
- TRBJ1-4 TRBV6-6 - 12 TGTGCCAGCAGTCAAGACAGGAGAAAACTGTTTTTT CASSQDRRKLFF
- TRBJ1-4 TRBV7-9 - 16 TGTGCCAGCAGCATGACGGTATATGCAACTAATGAAAAACTGTTTTTT CASSMTVYATNEKLFF
TRBD2 TRBJ2-5 TRBV30 - 19 TGTGCCTGGAGATGGAAAGACGGGACTAGCGGGAGTAGGTGGGAGACCCAGTACTTC CAWRWKDGTSGSRWETQYF
- TRBJ1-5 TRBV6-1 - 16 TGTGCCAGCAGTGCGAGGGTAGGGGGAGGTGTAAGGGCCCAGCATTTT CASSARVGGGVRAQHF
- TRBJ2-1 TRBV7-3 - 14 TGTGCCAGCAGCTTTCAGGGGATTGGCGATGAGCAGTTCTTC CASSFQGIGDEQFF
TRBD1 TRBJ1-2 TRBV4-2 - 13 TGTGCCAGCAGCCAGCTAGACAGGGTGGGCTACACCTTC CASSQLDRVGYTF
- TRBJ2-3 TRBV7-9 - 14 TGTGCCAGCAGCTTTGGGGGGGCAACAGATACGCAGTATTTT CASSFGGATDTQYF
- TRBJ1-2 TRBV7-2 - 13 TGTGCCAGCAGCTTGGGGTTGGGATATGGCTACACCTTC CASSLGLGYGYTF
- TRBJ2-7 TRBV4-2 - 17 TGTGCCAGCAGCCAAGATGAGGGAGTCCCGGGTCGGTACGAGCAGTACTTC CASSQDEGVPGRYEQYF
- TRBJ1-3 TRBV30 - 14 TGTGCCTGGAGTGTAGGGGTTTCTGGAAACACCATATATTTT CAWSVGVSGNTIYF
- TRBJ1-2 TRBV10-3 - 13 TGTGCCATCAGAAACGGGGAGCTCTATGGCTACACCTTC CAIRNGELYGYTF
TRBD1 TRBJ1-3 TRBV6-5 - 15 TGTGCCAGCAGACATCAGGGGGCATCTGGAAACACCATATATTTT CASRHQGASGNTIYF
- TRBJ2-5 TRBV1 - 17 TGCACCAGCAGCCAAGATAGGGAGGGGGAAAGACAAGAGACCCAGTACTTC CTSSQDREGERQETQYF
- TRBJ1-5 TRBV30 - 15 TGTGCCTGGAGTGTTATGGGGGGGGCGTTCCAGCCCCAGCATTTT CAWSVMGGAFQPQHF
- TRBJ1-1 TRBV19 - 15 TGTGCCAGTAGTATAGCGGCAGGGTTGAACACTGAAGCTTTCTTT CASSIAAGLNTEAFF
- TRBJ1-3 TRBV5-1 - 15 TGCGCCAGCAGTGCGACCCCCGTTTCTGGAAACACCATATATTTT CASSATPVSGNTIYF
- TRBJ1-2 TRBV19 - 10 TGTGCCAGTTCGAACTATGGCTACACCTTC CASSNYGYTF
- TRBJ2-2 TRBV29-1 - 16 TGCAGCGTTGAAGATCTTCGGGGCCTCAACACCGGGGAGCTGTTTTTT CSVEDLRGLNTGELFF
TRBD1 TRBJ1-1 TRBV19 - 13 TGTGCCAGTGGGGACAGGGCTAACACTGAAGCTTTCTTT CASGDRANTEAFF
TRBD1 TRBJ2-1 TRBV30 - 13 TGTGCCTGGAGAGGGACAGCCTACAATGAGCAGTTCTTC CAWRGTAYNEQFF
- TRBJ2-7 TRBV6-5 - 12 TGTGCCAGCAGTTCTCGGGGCTACGAGCAGTACTTC CASSSRGYEQYF
- TRBJ2-1 TRBV11-2 once 14 TGTGCCAGCAGCTTATGGGGTTGGGGAAATGAGCAGTTCTTC CASSLWGWGNEQFF
- TRBJ1-5 TRBV28 - 14 TGTGCCAGTGGACGGACGTATAGCAATCAGCCCCAGCATTTT CASGRTYSNQPQHF
- TRBJ1-2 TRBV4-3 - 14 TGCGCCAGCAGCCAAGATGGCAGGTATAATGGCTACACCTTC CASSQDGRYNGYTF
- TRBJ2-5 TRBV29-1 - 13 TGCAGCGTTGCGGCGACTAAACAAGAGACCCAGTACTTC CSVAATKQETQYF
- TRBJ2-6 TRBV19 - 14 TGTGCCAGTAGGCTATCATCCGGGGCCAACGTCCTGACTTTC CASRLSSGANVLTF
- TRBJ1-6 TRBV5-1 - 13 TGCGCCAGCAGCTTGGGAAGGGATTCACCCCTCCACTTT CASSLGRDSPLHF
- TRBJ1-4 TRBV2 - 13 TGTGCCAGCAGTGAATATCACGGCGAAAAACTGTTTTTT CASSEYHGEKLFF
- TRBJ2-3 TRBV5-4 - 14 TGTGCCAGCAGCCGCCGGTCTAGCACAGATACGCAGTATTTT CASSRRSSTDTQYF
TRBD2 TRBJ2-3 TRBV5-6 - 17 TGTGCCAGCAGCGCGCCTCAAGGACTAGCGGAAGAAGATACGCAGTATTTT CASSAPQGLAEEDTQYF
TRBD2 TRBJ2-3 TRBV6-6 - 16 TGTGCCAGCAGTTACGAGCGGGGGGAAAGAACAGATACGCAGTATTTT CASSYERGERTDTQYF
- TRBJ2-2 TRBV5-1 once 16 TGCGCCAGCAGCTTGGTTGGGCAGGTGAACGCCGGGGAGCTGTTTTTT CASSLVGQVNAGELFF
- TRBJ1-1 TRBV7-3 - 11 TGTGCCAGCAGGGGGGTTGGTGAAGCTTTCTTT CASRGVGEAFF
- TRBJ1-6 TRBV30 - 13 TGTGCCTGGAGTGTTTCTGAGGGGCTTCCCCTCCACTTT CAWSVSEGLPLHF
- TRBJ2-4 TRBV30 once 16 TGTGCCTGGAGTGTTGCTCCCTCGTCAGCTTTCAACATTCAGTACTTC CAWSVAPSSAFNIQYF
- TRBJ2-3 TRBV4-3 - 12 TGCGCCAGCAGCCGAAGCACAGATACGCAGTATTTT CASSRSTDTQYF
- TRBJ2-3 TRBV7-6 - 13 TGTGCCAGCAGCTTAGAGGCCCCAGATACGCAGTATTTT CASSLEAPDTQYF
- TRBJ1-1 TRBV7-6 - 15 TGTGCCAGCAGCCCGCGGACCAGGATGAACACTGAAGCTTTCTTT CASSPRTRMNTEAFF
- TRBJ1-5 TRBV4-3 - 13 TGCGCCAGCAGCCAAGAGGCGCGTCAGCCCCAGCATTTT CASSQEARQPQHF
- TRBJ2-2 TRBV2 - 14 TGTGCCAGCAGCGCACACTACGTGGACGGGGAGCTGTTTTTT CASSAHYVDGELFF
- TRBJ1-1 TRBV20-1 - 10 TGCAGTGCTAGAGATGGGGAAGCTTTCTTT CSARDGEAFF